This paragraph reports one TCR beta chain. Stated treatment: randomized to nivolumab then ipilimumab (arm A) or the reverse (arm B). Live CD3+CD8+ CD19− CD56− cells were sorted from PBMCs. The data are from a study of sequential checkpoint blockade in melanoma. Study-level information: First-line arms were nivolumab then ipilimumab, or the reverse, randomized 1:1. After both sequences, patients received maintenance nivolumab.

The germline CDR1 and CDR2 sequences are MGHRA and YSYEKL. The ends lost 1 base at V and 7 bases at J; junction bases unmatched: 5. The CDR3 consists of 14 residues. Produced via immunoSEQ multiplex PCR; TCRdb's table is partial and in-frame only. This sample yields 15,000 to 20,000 clones, of which around four fifths are seen a single time; 30% to 40% belongs to the top ten. The receptor's source is a human donor with melanoma. The material sequenced was CD8+ T cells sorted from blood (inferred from file names), taken from a patient given nivolumab and ipilimumab in sequence. The chain recombines TRBV4-1 with TRBJ2-7; 9 bases fit TRBD2. CDR3 nucleotides: TGCGCCAGCAGCCAAGTAGCGGGAGTTGGTGAGCAGTACTTC. As protein: CASSQVAGVGEQYF.